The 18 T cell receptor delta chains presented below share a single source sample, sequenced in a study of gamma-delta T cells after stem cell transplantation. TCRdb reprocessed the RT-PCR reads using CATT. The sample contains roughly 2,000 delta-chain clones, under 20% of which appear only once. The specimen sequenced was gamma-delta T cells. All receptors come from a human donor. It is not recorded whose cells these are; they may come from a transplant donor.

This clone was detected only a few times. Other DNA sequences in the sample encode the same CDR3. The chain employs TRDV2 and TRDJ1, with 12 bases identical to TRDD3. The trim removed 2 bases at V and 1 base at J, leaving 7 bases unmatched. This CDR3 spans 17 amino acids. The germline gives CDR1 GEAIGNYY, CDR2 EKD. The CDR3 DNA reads TGTGCCTGTGACAGCGTACTGGGGGATACATCCACCGATAAACTCATCTTT. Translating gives CACDSVLGDTSTDKLIF.

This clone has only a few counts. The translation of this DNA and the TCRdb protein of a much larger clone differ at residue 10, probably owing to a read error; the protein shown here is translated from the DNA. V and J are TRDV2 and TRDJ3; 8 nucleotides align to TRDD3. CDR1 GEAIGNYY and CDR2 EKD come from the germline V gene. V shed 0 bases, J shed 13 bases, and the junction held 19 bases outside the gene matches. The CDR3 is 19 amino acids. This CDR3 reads CACDTGLLGETSSTRQMFF. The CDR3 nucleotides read TGTGCCTGTGACACCGGCCTTCTGGGGGAGACGTCCTCTACGCGACAGATGTTTTTC.

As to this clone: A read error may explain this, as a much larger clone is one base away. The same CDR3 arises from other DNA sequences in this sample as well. CDR3 amino acids: CACDSPERTGGYGELGSWDTRQMFF. The CDR3 DNA reads as TGTGCCTGTGATTCTCCCGAACGTACTGGAGGATACGGAGAGTTGGGCTCCTGGGACACCCGACAGATGTTTTTC. J is TRDJ3 and V is TRDV2; 7 nucleotides align to TRDD3. The V gene end was trimmed by 4 bases and the J gene end by 0 bases; junction bases not matched to a gene: 29. Germline V gene sequence: CDR1 GEAIGNYY, CDR2 EKD. The CDR3 is 25 residues long.

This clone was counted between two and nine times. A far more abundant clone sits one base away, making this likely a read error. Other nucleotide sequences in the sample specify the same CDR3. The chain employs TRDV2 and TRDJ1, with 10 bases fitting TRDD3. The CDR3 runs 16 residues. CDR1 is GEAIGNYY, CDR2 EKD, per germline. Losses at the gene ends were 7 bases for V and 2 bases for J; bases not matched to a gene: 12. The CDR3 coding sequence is TGTGCCTGCGTATCTATTGGGGGATACAAAACCGATAAACTCATCTTT. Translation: CACVSIGGYKTDKLIF.

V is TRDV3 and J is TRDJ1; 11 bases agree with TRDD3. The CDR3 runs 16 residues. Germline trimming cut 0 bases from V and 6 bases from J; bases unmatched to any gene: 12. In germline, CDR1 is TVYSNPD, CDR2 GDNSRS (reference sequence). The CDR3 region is CAFRSRTLGDMNKLIF. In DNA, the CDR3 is TGTGCCTTTAGAAGCAGAACACTGGGGGATATGAATAAACTCATCTTT.

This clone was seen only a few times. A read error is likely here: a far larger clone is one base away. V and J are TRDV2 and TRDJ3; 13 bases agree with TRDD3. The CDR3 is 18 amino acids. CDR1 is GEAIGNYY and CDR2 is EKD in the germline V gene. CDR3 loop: CAGDTVLGDTPDTRQMFF. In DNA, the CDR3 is TGTGCCGGTGACACCGTACTGGGGGATACGCCGGACACCCGACAGATGTTTTTC.

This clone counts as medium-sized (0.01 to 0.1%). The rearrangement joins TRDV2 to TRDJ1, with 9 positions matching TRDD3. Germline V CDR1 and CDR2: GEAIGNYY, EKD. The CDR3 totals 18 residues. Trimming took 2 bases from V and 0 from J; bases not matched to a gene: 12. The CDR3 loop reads CACDRVLGDPTDTDKLIF. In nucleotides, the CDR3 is TGTGCCTGTGACAGGGTACTGGGGGACCCGACGGACACCGATAAACTCATCTTT.

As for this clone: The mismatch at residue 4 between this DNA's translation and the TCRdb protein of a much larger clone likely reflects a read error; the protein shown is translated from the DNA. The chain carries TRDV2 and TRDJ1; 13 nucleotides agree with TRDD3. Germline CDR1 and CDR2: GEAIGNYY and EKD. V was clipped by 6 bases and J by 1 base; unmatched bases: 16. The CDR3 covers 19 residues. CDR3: CACYSVLGDTLVTTDKLIF. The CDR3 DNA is TGTGCCTGTTACTCCGTACTGGGGGATACGCTGGTTACCACCGATAAACTCATCTTT.

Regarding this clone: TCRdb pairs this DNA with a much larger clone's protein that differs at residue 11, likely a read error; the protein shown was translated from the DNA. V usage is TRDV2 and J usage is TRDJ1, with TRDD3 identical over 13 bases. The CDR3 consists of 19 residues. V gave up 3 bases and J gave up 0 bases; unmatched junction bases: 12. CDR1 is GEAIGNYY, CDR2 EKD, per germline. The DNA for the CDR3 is TGTGCCTGTGACGCTGTACTGGGGGATACGTTTGGTAACACCGATAAACTCATCTTT. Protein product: CACDAVLGDTFGNTDKLIF.

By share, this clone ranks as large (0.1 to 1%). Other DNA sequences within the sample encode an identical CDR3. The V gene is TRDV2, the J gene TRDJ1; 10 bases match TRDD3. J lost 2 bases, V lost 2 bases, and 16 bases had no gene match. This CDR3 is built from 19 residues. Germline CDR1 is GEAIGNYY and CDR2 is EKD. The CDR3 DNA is TGTGCCTGTGACAGGCTTGCCCCGCCTGCACTGGGGGATACCGATAAACTCATCTTT. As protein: CACDRLAPPALGDTDKLIF.

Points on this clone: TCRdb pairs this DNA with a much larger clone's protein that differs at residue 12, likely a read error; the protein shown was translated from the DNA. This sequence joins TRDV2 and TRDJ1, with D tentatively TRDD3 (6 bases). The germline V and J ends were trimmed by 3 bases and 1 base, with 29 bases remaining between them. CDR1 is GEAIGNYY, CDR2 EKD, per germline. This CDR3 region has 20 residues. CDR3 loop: CACDLMSAGLGNTSTDKLIF. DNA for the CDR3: TGTGCCTGTGACTTGATGTCGGCGGGGCTGGGGAATACATCCACCGATAAACTCATCTTT.

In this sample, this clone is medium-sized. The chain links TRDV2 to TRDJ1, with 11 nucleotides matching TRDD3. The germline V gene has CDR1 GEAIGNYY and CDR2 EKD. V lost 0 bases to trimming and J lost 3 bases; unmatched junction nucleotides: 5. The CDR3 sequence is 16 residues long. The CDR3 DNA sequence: TGTGCCTGTGACACCCTGGGGGATACTAGACCCGATAAACTCATCTTT. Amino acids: CACDTLGDTRPDKLIF.

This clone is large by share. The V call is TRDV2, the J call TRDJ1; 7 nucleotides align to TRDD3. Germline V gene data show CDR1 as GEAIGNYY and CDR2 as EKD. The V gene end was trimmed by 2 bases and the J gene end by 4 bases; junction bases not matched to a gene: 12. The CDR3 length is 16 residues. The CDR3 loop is CACDMIGGRGDDKLIF. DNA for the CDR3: TGTGCCTGTGACATGATTGGGGGACGAGGGGACGATAAACTCATCTTT.

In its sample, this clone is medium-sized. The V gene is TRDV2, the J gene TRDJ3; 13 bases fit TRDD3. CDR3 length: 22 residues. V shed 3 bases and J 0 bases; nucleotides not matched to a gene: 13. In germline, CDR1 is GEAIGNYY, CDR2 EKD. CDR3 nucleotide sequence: TGTGCCTGTGACCCCTCCGTACTGGGGGATACGGGCGGCTCCTGGGACACCCGACAGATGTTTTTC. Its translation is CACDPSVLGDTGGSWDTRQMFF.

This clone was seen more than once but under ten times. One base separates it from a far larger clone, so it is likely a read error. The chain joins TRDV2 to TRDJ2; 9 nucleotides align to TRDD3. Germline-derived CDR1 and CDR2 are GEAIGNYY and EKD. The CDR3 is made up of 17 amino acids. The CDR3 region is CACDTLGDPDLTAQFFF. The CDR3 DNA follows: TGTGCCTGTGACACCCTGGGGGATCCGGATTTGACAGCACAATTCTTCTTT.

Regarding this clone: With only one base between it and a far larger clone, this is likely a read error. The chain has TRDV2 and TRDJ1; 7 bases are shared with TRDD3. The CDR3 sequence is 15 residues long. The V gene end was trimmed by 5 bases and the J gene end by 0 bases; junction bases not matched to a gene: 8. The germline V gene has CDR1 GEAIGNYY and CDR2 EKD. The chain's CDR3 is CACGKLGGYTDKLIF. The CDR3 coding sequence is TGTGCCTGTGGCAAACTCGGGGGATACACCGATAAACTCATCTTT.

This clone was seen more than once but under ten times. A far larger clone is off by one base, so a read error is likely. The CDR3 loop is CACDTVGLGDDDKLIF. The CDR3 bases are TGTGCCTGTGACACGGTGGGACTGGGGGATGACGATAAACTCATCTTT. The gene calls are TRDV2 and TRDJ1, with 10 bases fitting TRDD3. Germline CDR1 GEAIGNYY, CDR2 EKD. V trimming: 1 base; J trimming: 4 bases; junction bases outside the gene matches: 8. The CDR3 extends over 16 amino acids.

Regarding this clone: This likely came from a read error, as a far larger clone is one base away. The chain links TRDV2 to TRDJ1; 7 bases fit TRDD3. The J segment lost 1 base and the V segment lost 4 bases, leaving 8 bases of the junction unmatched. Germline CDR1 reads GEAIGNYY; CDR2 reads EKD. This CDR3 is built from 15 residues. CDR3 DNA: TGTGCCTGTGATCCCTTGGGGGAGAGCACCGATAAACTCATCTTT. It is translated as CACDPLGESTDKLIF.